Below, 12 T cell receptor beta chains from the same sample are listed, as sequenced in a study of regulatory T cells in long-lasting Graves disease. Regarding time point: newly diagnosed GD, antithyroid drugs for less than 3 months. PBMC RNA served as the TCR library source. Library construction for TCR beta used iRepertoire HTBI primers and Arm-PCR of CDR3 regions. TCRdb analysed the multiplex PCR reads with MiXCR anew, one entry per CDR3 protein. The table shows about 400,000 distinct CDR3 sequences, with 15% occurring only once. This same sample was also taken into another study, of T cells in Graves' hyperthyroidism and ophthalmopathy.

This sample comprised peripheral blood mononuclear cells (PBMCs), obtained at new diagnosis, from a patient treated with antithyroid drugs. These receptors were collected from a woman between 35 and 50 years old with Graves disease.

The chain has TRBV18 and TRBJ2-1, with D perhaps matching TRBD1 or TRBD2 (5 bases each). V was cut by 3 bases and J by 3 bases, with 9 bases left in between. CDR1 and CDR2 from the germline V gene are KGHSH and LQKENI. The CDR3 totals 14 residues. The CDR3 DNA follows: TGTGCCAGCTCACCGGGACCGAACTACAATGAGCAGTTCTTC. Protein sequence: CASSPGPNYNEQFF.

This clonotype came up many times. The V gene is TRBV27, the J gene TRBJ2-5; 8 bases are shared with TRBD2. V shed 3 bases, J shed 0 bases, and the junction held 3 bases outside the gene matches. The CDR3 loop spans 15 amino acids. Germline V gene data show CDR1 as MNHEY and CDR2 as SMNVEV (reference sequence). The CDR3 loop is CASSFLAGNQETQYF. The CDR3, as DNA: TGTGCCAGCAGTTTCCTAGCGGGTAACCAAGAGACCCAGTACTTC.

This clonotype was seen repeatedly, ten times or more. CDR3 DNA: TGCGCCAGCATATCGGGACAGGGGGCGCCCAATGAGCAGTTCTTC. Encoded protein: CASISGQGAPNEQFF. The rearrangement uses TRBV5-1 and TRBJ2-1, with 12 positions matching TRBD1. The length of the CDR3 is 15 residues. Germline assignment: CDR1 SGHRS and CDR2 YFSETQ. With 6 bases clipped from V and 6 bases from J, the junction kept 7 bases outside the gene matches.

This chain uses TRBV29-1 with TRBJ2-2; the match to TRBD1 covers 11 bases. Losses at the gene ends were 8 bases for V and 5 bases for J; bases not matched to a gene: 16. The CDR3 totals 17 residues. Germline lookup yields CDR1 SQVTM and CDR2 ANQGSEA. The CDR3 bases are TGCAGCCATCCGCAAGAAAGGACAGGGGGCAGGACCGGGGAGCTGTTTTTT. Translation gives CSHPQERTGGRTGELFF.

This clonotype has at least ten counts. J is TRBJ2-5 and V is TRBV7-8, with D tentatively TRBD2 (6 bases). CDR1 SGHVS and CDR2 FQNEAQ come from the germline V gene. Trimming cost V 5 bases and J 2 bases, with 15 bases left between them. This CDR3 is built from 15 residues. In DNA, the CDR3 is TGTGCCAGCAGCCCCACCGATGCGGGGCAAGAGACCCAGTACTTC. It specifies CASSPTDAGQETQYF.

This clonotype was seen a few times. The chain combines TRBV14 with TRBJ2-5; D is ambiguous. V was pared by 2 bases and J by 0 bases, with 4 bases between. The CDR3 totals 13 residues. Germline V gene data show CDR1 as SGHDN and CDR2 as FVKESK. The CDR3 coding sequence is TGTGCCAGCAGCCAACCCGACCAAGAGACCCAGTACTTC. Its translation is CASSQPDQETQYF.

This clonotype occurred a few times. The chain links TRBV3-1 to TRBJ1-1; D call uncertain. The CDR3 has 12 residues. Germline CDR1 is LGHDT and CDR2 is YNNKEL (reference sequence). V was clipped by 3 bases and J by 6 bases, with 8 bases between them. The CDR3 loop reads CASSQGRAEAFF. CDR3 nucleotides: TGTGCCAGCAGCCAGGGTAGGGCTGAAGCTTTCTTT.

This clonotype showed up just once. V and J are TRBV6-6 and TRBJ1-4; D ambiguous. Looked up from germline, CDR1 is MNHNY and CDR2 is SVGAGI (reference sequence). There are 16 residues in the CDR3. V gave up 0 bases and J gave up 4 bases, with 12 bases separating them. For the CDR3, the DNA is TGTGCCAGCAGTTACTCGGCCAGCCGGGTTAATGAAAAACTGTTTTTT. Amino acids: CASSYSASRVNEKLFF.

J is TRBJ2-7 and V is TRBV5-1, with D unresolved. CDR1 and CDR2 from the germline V gene are SGHRS and YFSETQ. This CDR3 spans 17 amino acids. Between the trimmed V and J ends, which lost 4 bases and 2 bases, there was a span of 22 bases. The CDR3 region is CASSHPETPEGPYEQYF. The CDR3 DNA follows: TGCGCCAGCAGCCACCCTGAAACGCCGGAAGGTCCCTACGAGCAGTACTTC.

This clonotype came up many times. V and J are TRBV13 and TRBJ2-4; 7 positions agree with TRBD1. The junction had 6 bases not matched to a gene; V was cut back by 4 bases and J by 6 bases. Germline V gene lookup returns CDR1 PRHDT and CDR2 FYEKMQ (reference sequence). The CDR3 totals 14 residues. CDR3 sequence: CASSSDRDGNIQYF. CDR3 DNA sequence: TGTGCCAGCAGCTCAGACAGGGACGGAAACATTCAGTACTTC.

CDR3 loop: CASSYSMGGVAEAFF. As DNA, the CDR3 is TGTGCCAGCAGTTACTCGATGGGTGGGGTTGCTGAAGCTTTCTTT. V gene TRBV6-5 combines with J gene TRBJ1-1; the D is unclear. V was shortened by 0 bases and J by 6 bases, with 14 bases between the two germline ends. Germline V gives CDR1 MNHEY, CDR2 SVGAGI. The CDR3 is 15 amino acids.

This clonotype has just a few counts. V gene TRBV13 combines with J gene TRBJ2-7; D is perhaps TRBD1 or TRBD2 (6 bases each). CDR1 and CDR2 (germline): PRHDT, FYEKMQ (reference sequence). CDR3 length: 15 amino acids. The ends were cut back, 3 bases at V and 3 bases at J, with 15 bases in the middle. CDR3 nucleotides: TGTGCCAGCAGCTTGGGGGCGGGATCGGTCTACGAGCAGTACTTC. Protein sequence: CASSLGAGSVYEQYF.